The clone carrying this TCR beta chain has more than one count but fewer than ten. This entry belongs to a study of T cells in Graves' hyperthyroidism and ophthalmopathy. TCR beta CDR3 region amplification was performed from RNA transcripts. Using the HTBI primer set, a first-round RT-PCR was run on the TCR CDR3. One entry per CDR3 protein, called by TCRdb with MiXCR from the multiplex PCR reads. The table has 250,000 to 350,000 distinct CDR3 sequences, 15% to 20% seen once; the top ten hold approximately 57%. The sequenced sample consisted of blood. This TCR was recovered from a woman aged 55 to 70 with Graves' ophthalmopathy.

The CDR3 sequence: CASSPGAGTGGTGSNEQFF. CDR3 coding DNA: TGTGCCAGCTCACCCGGGGCAGGGACAGGGGGTACTGGTTCCAATGAGCAGTTCTTC. The rearrangement links TRBV18 to TRBJ2-1, with 11 positions matching TRBD1. There are 19 residues in the CDR3. The germline gives CDR1 KGHSH, CDR2 LQKENI. V trimming: 3 bases; J trimming: 6 bases; junction bases outside the gene matches: 16.